The 17 T cell receptor beta chains given below trace back to one sample, sequenced in a study of response to subunit inactivated influenza vaccine. TCRdb recomputed calls from the RT-PCR reads with MiXCR, one row per CDR3 protein. Of fewer than 600,000 distinct CDR3 sequences in the sample, approximately 7.7% were seen once. The sample in question was PBMCs from blood, obtained less than 25 months after vaccination. The receptor set was obtained from a man between 50 and 69 years old who received an inactivated influenza vaccine.

The sample holds a few counts of this clonotype. The chain couples TRBV29-1 to TRBJ1-2; maybe TRBD1 (6 bases). V dropped 5 bases and J dropped 5 bases, with 12 bases sitting between them. Germline CDR1 SQVTM, CDR2 ANQGSEA. This CDR3 has 12 amino acids. The DNA for the CDR3 is TGCAGCGTTTCGGGGGCGCAGTATGGCTACACCTTC. Translated: CSVSGAQYGYTF.

This clonotype came up a few times. In DNA form, the CDR3 reads TGTGCCAGCAGTCCCTTCGCGCTGCGCACCGGGGAGCTGTTTTTT. Amino acid sequence: CASSPFALRTGELFF. The J gene is TRBJ2-2, the V gene TRBV7-2; D unclear. Per germline, CDR1 SGHTA and CDR2 FQGNSA. The V end was cut by 6 bases, the J end by 4 bases, with 15 bases between. The CDR3 covers 15 residues.

This clonotype came up a few times. V and J are TRBV12-3 or TRBV12-4 and TRBJ2-3, with 7 bases lining up with TRBD2. The ends lost 5 bases at V and 2 bases at J; junction bases unmatched: 7. The CDR3 totals 15 residues. DNA for the CDR3: TGTGCCAGCAGTCCCGGGGGGTTGGACACAGATACGCAGTATTTT. This sequence encodes CASSPGGLDTDTQYF.

The chain employs TRBV28 and TRBJ2-2; the D call may be TRBD1 or TRBD2 (5 bases each). The ends were cut back, 7 bases at V and 0 bases at J, with 18 bases in the middle. Germline loops: CDR1 MDHEN, CDR2 SYDVKM. This CDR3 region has 17 residues. The CDR3 is CASTSPGRKSNTGELFF. CDR3 nucleotide sequence: TGTGCCAGCACCTCGCCGGGACGGAAGTCGAACACCGGGGAGCTGTTTTTT.

The sample holds a few counts of this clonotype. J is TRBJ2-4 and V is TRBV5-1; D gene unclear. The V gene's germline CDR1 is SGHRS and CDR2 YFSETQ. The CDR3 is 15 amino acids. The germline V and J ends were trimmed by 2 bases and 3 bases, with 12 bases remaining between them. Here the CDR3 DNA reads TGCGCCAGCAGCTTTGGGGATTCAGGCAAAAACATTCAGTACTTC. Translating it yields CASSFGDSGKNIQYF.

This clonotype was seen only a few times. This chain joins TRBV20-1 and TRBJ2-5, with 7 positions matching TRBD1. This CDR3 contains 15 residues. Germline assignment: CDR1 DFQATT and CDR2 SNEGSKA (reference sequence). V lost 3 bases and J lost 4; bases outside the gene matches: 11. The CDR3 spells CSASYNRGIPETQYF. The CDR3 DNA reads TGCAGTGCTAGTTACAACAGGGGAATTCCAGAGACCCAGTACTTC.

Details on this clonotype: One end of the junction varies from germline; a read error may be responsible. The rearrangement uses TRBV7-9 and TRBJ1-1, with TRBD1 identical over 7 bases. Germline CDR1 is SEHNR and CDR2 is FQNEAQ (reference sequence). This CDR3 region has 14 residues. For the CDR3, the DNA is TGTGCCAGCAGCTTAACCACTCAGGGGGATGAACCTTTCTTT. Amino acid sequence: CASSLTTQGDEPFF.

The chain links TRBV4-1 to TRBJ2-2; 9 bases align to TRBD1. CDR3 length: 20 amino acids. Per the germline V gene, CDR1 is MGHRA and CDR2 is YSYEKL. The V gene end was trimmed by 5 bases and the J gene end by 4 bases; junction bases not matched to a gene: 20. CDR3 residues: CASSDRWRDRVPWVTGELFF. The CDR3 DNA reads TGCGCCAGCAGCGATAGATGGCGGGACAGGGTTCCTTGGGTCACCGGGGAGCTGTTTTTT.

The sample holds many counts of this clonotype. This chain uses TRBV6-2 or TRBV6-3 with TRBJ1-1; the D gene is possibly TRBD1 (6 bases). The V gene's germline CDR1 is MNHEY and CDR2 SVGEGT. The CDR3 is made up of 16 amino acids. The V end was cut by 2 bases, the J end by 3 bases, with 16 bases between. The CDR3 loop reads CASSYEQGYKDTEAFF. CDR3 nucleotide sequence: TGTGCCAGCAGTTACGAACAGGGATACAAGGACACTGAAGCTTTCTTT.

This clonotype was picked up many times. This chain links TRBV6-2 or TRBV6-3 with TRBJ2-2; 10 positions agree with TRBD1. This CDR3 comprises 16 residues. In germline, CDR1 is MNHEY, CDR2 SVGEGT. J was trimmed by 7 bases and V by 5 bases; bases with no gene match: 10. CDR3 in amino acids: CASSPSGQGTGGELFF. CDR3 DNA: TGTGCCAGCAGTCCCTCGGGACAGGGGACAGGCGGGGAGCTGTTTTTT.

This chain uses TRBV6-1 with TRBJ1-2; tentatively, D is TRBD1 (5 bases). The length of the CDR3 is 16 residues. V was pared by 7 bases and J by 5 bases, with 23 bases between. Germline values: CDR1 MNHNS, CDR2 SASEGT. CDR3 in DNA: TGTGCCAGCACCACTCTGAGGGGCCTATCCTCTTATGGCTACACCTTC. As protein: CASTTLRGLSSYGYTF.

In this sample, this clonotype turned up a few times. This chain joins TRBV20-1 and TRBJ2-7; 10 nucleotides line up with TRBD2. The junction had 5 bases not matched to a gene; V was cut back by 3 bases and J by 0 bases. Germline-derived CDR1 and CDR2 are DFQATT and SNEGSKA (reference sequence). The CDR3 loop spans 15 amino acids. This CDR3 is CSARELAGFSYEQYF. CDR3 DNA: TGCAGTGCTAGGGAACTAGCGGGGTTCTCCTACGAGCAGTACTTC.

This clonotype appeared a few times. The chain recombines TRBV20-1 with TRBJ2-5, with 7 nucleotides matching TRBD2. Germline trimming cut 6 bases from V and 3 bases from J; bases unmatched to any gene: 7. The CDR3 has 13 residues. Germline CDR1 is DFQATT and CDR2 is SNEGSKA (reference sequence). The CDR3 region is CSAGGWQKETQYF. CDR3 coding DNA: TGCAGTGCGGGAGGGTGGCAGAAAGAGACCCAGTACTTC.

This clonotype occurred a few times. CDR3 region: CASSRGRLAKNIQYF. The CDR3 bases are TGTGCCAGCAGCCGCGGACGGCTAGCCAAAAACATTCAGTACTTC. The V call is TRBV12-3 or TRBV12-4, the J call TRBJ2-4; no firm D call. V lost 6 bases, J lost 0 bases, and 12 bases lay in between. The CDR3 is made up of 15 amino acids.

The rearrangement joins TRBV12-3 or TRBV12-4 to TRBJ2-7; D call uncertain. The CDR3 covers 15 residues. Trimming left V 6 bases short and J 3 bases short, with 18 bases between. CDR3 sequence: CASSATHSAHYEQYF. CDR3 DNA sequence: TGTGCCAGCAGCGCTACCCACTCAGCCCACTACGAGCAGTACTTC.

The table lists this clonotype with many counts. The chain carries TRBV5-1 and TRBJ2-3; 12 nucleotides match TRBD2. CDR1 is SGHRS and CDR2 is YFSETQ in the germline V gene. The CDR3 extends over 16 amino acids. V shed 1 base, J shed 6 bases, and the junction held 6 bases outside the gene matches. This chain's CDR3 is CASSLMGLAGSDTQYF. In nucleotides, the CDR3 is TGCGCCAGCAGCTTGATGGGACTAGCGGGTTCGGATACGCAGTATTTT.

Many counts were recorded for this clonotype. The V call is TRBV11-2, the J call TRBJ2-7; D gene ambiguous. The ends were cut back, 1 base at V and 12 bases at J, with 22 bases in the middle. The CDR3 is 15 amino acids. Germline V lookup: CDR1 SGHAT, CDR2 FQNNGV. The DNA of the CDR3 is TGTGCCAGCAGCTTAGTGAGTCGGTGGGTTCTACCGGTGTACTTC. This sequence encodes CASSLVSRWVLPVYF. Drawing the rest from reference TRBV11-2 and TRBJ2-7, the complete variable domain is EAGVAQSPRYKIIEKRQSVAFWCNPISGHATLYWYQQILGQGPKLLIQFQNNGVVDDSQLPKDRFSAERLKGVDSTLKIQPAKLEDSAVYLCASSLVSRWVLPVYFGPGTRLTVT.